Here is one T cell receptor beta chain with its context. The data were taken from a study of CD8 T cells in Susac syndrome. Germline lookup yields CDR1 SGDLS and CDR2 YYNGEE. Unmatched junction bases numbered 9, after V lost 3 bases and J lost 4 bases. The CDR3 extends over 16 amino acids. Random hexamers served to reverse transcribe roughly 0.45 to 1 ug RNA. Via MiXCR, TCRdb re-called the immunoSEQ multiplex PCR reads, giving one row per CDR3 protein. The sample contains a few hundred thousand distinct CDR3 sequences, 85% of which appear only once. The V and J genes are TRBV9 and TRBJ2-7; 11 nucleotides line up with TRBD2. This clonotype originated in a human donor with multiple sclerosis. Source material: CD8+ T cells from PBMCs. For the CDR3, the DNA is TGTGCCAGCAGCGAGGACGCAACTAGCGGGAGTTACGAGCAGTACTTC. Protein product: CASSEDATSGSYEQYF. Full variable domain (outside the CDR3, taken from reference TRBV9 and TRBJ2-7): DSGVTQTPKHLITATGQRVTLRCSPRSGDLSVYWYQQSLDQGLQFLIQYYNGEERAKGNILERFSAQQFPDLHSELNLSSLELGDSALYFCASSEDATSGSYEQYFGPGTRLTVT.